The table lists the clone carrying this TCR beta chain with a count of one. The CDR3 sequence is 13 residues long. The junction had 5 bases not matched to a gene; V was cut back by 6 bases and J by 4 bases. Germline V gene data show CDR1 as SGHRS and CDR2 as YFSETQ. This sample stems from a study of shared clonotypes between healthy human individuals. Generated by immunoSEQ multiplex PCR, the TCRdb table keeps only in-frame clones and is missing some. The sample yields 1,100,000 or so clones, approximately 80% seen once. The sequence was collected from a man aged 18 to 35 in good health. Some clones in this sample may be carry-over from other donors' samples. What was sequenced was memory CD4+ T cells from PBMCs. The sample's subset: CD45RA-negative fraction. This rearrangement joins TRBV5-1 to TRBJ2-7, with 9 nucleotides matching TRBD1. The CDR3 loop reads CASKRTGAYEQYF. For the CDR3, the DNA is TGCGCCAGCAAGAGGACAGGGGCGTACGAGCAGTACTTC. Full variable domain (missing parts from reference TRBV5-1 and TRBJ2-7): KAGVTQTPRYLIKTRGQQVTLSCSPISGHRSVSWYQQTPGQGLQFLFEYFSETQRNKGNFPGRFSGRQFSNSRSEMNVSTLELGDSALYLCASKRTGAYEQYFGPGTRLTVT.